The clone carrying this T cell receptor beta chain was seen at least ten times. The antigen is undetermined. This entry belongs to a study of beta chain features in type 1 diabetes. Study-wide findings and caveats: A pattern of fewer insertions and more deletions at VDJ junctions was seen in type 1 diabetes patients. TCRB CDR3 length was moderately but significantly reduced in all four CD4+ subsets of Type 1 diabetes patients.

Expressed TCRB transcripts got sequenced, as all isolated RNA was reverse transcribed. Using immunoSEQ multiplex PCR, the repertoire was profiled, and TCRdb retains in-frame clones only, with some absent. The sample records roughly 400,000 clones, around 13% being singletons. V shed 10 bases and J shed 4 bases, with 13 bases lying between them. The V gene's germline CDR1 is SEHNR and CDR2 FQNEAQ (reference sequence). CDR3 size: 12 residues. Central memory, naive, regulatory and stem cell-like memory CD4+ cells were sorted by CD45RO/CCR7/CD25/CD127/CD95/CD27. The V and J genes are TRBV7-9 and TRBJ2-5; no firm D call. The receptor was isolated from a man aged 25-45 years in good health. Sample: naive CD4+ T cells from blood. As DNA, the CDR3 is TGTGCCACTTCGCAGGTATTAGAGACCCAGTACTTC. Protein product: CATSQVLETQYF.